Shown below are 5 T cell receptor beta chains from a single sample sequenced in a study of beta chain features in type 1 diabetes. Overall study findings and caveats: Moderate yet significant TCRB CDR3 shortening was seen in Type 1 diabetes patients in all four CD4+ subsets.

These TCRs' antigens remain unknown. The investigators reverse transcribed all of the isolated RNA, so they sequenced expressed TCRB transcripts. Measured with immunoSEQ multiplex PCR; TCRdb has only the in-frame clones, and not every one. The table shows a few hundred thousand clones, with 10% to 15% occurring only once. Specimen: naive CD4+ T cells from blood. Receptors were obtained from a young woman with type 1 diabetes.

CDR3 residues: CASSEATQGPWETQYF. CDR3 nucleotides: TGTGCCAGCAGCGAGGCGACACAGGGCCCTTGGGAGACCCAGTACTTC. J is TRBJ2-5 and V is TRBV9, with TRBD1 as a possible D gene (6 bases). This CDR3 is 16 amino acids long. CDR1 is SGDLS, CDR2 YYNGEE, per germline. Trimming took 3 bases from V and 5 from J, leaving 20 bases between them.

The J gene is TRBJ1-2, the V gene TRBV7-2, with D perhaps TRBD1 (6 bases). In germline, CDR1 is SGHTA, CDR2 FQGNSA. The germline V and J ends were trimmed by 0 bases and 8 bases, with 13 bases remaining between them. This CDR3 has 14 residues. The CDR3, as DNA: TGTGCCAGCAGCTTAGCGGGGGGGGGCGGAGGCTACACCTTC. This sequence encodes CASSLAGGGGGYTF.

There are a few counts of this clone. The CDR3 is CASSSTGGARETQYF. The CDR3 DNA reads as TGTGCCAGCAGCTCGACAGGGGGCGCGAGAGAGACCCAGTACTTC. The chain links TRBV7-2 to TRBJ2-5, with TRBD1 matching over 10 bases. This CDR3 is 15 amino acids long. The germline CDR1 and CDR2 sequences are SGHTA and FQGNSA. The junction had 6 bases not matched to a gene; V was cut back by 4 bases and J by 4 bases.

This clone was seen more than once but under ten times. The chain uses TRBV18 and TRBJ1-4, with D possibly TRBD1 on 5 matching bases. Germline V lookup: CDR1 KGHSH, CDR2 LQKENI. V dropped 0 bases and J dropped 12 bases, with 14 bases sitting between them. The CDR3 spans 14 residues. CDR3 DNA: TGTGCCAGCTCACCACCGGCCAGGGTTGACGAACTGTTTTTT. Its protein is CASSPPARVDELFF.

The chain links TRBV28 to TRBJ2-6; D uncertain. CDR1 and CDR2 (germline): MDHEN, SYDVKM. V lost 3 bases and J lost 4, with 10 bases in between. The CDR3 extends over 15 amino acids. CDR3 sequence reads: CASSLAAAGANVLTF. The CDR3 DNA sequence: TGTGCCAGCAGTTTGGCGGCAGCCGGGGCCAACGTCCTGACTTTC.